This T cell receptor beta chain was recorded in a study of CD8 T cells in ankylosing spondylitis. TCRdb reanalysed the 5' RACE reads using MiXCR and keeps one entry per CDR3 protein. The table lists under 35,000 distinct CDR3 sequences, 7.2% of them singletons. This clonotype showed up many times. Its antigen is currently unknown. J was trimmed by 10 bases and V by 6 bases; bases with no gene match: 15. The CDR3 extends over 16 amino acids. CDR1 and CDR2 (germline): SNHLY, FYNNEI. Notes on the study in general: Some motif variants had been reported before (in reactive arthritis synovial fluid and blood). One TCR beta motif, made up of several highly homologous variants, appeared characteristic of ankylosing spondylitis blood. Clones linked to disease, bearing a CD8+ phenotype, were relatively rare in peripheral blood. Matched ankylosing spondylitis synovial fluid reportedly showed significant enrichment of disease-linked clones.

The chain uses TRBV2 and TRBJ1-4; the match to TRBD1 covers 9 bases. The sequence was obtained from a male donor with ankylosing spondylitis or in good health (not recorded which). The sequenced sample consisted of blood, either unsorted or a sorted T cell fraction (not recorded which). The CDR3 here is CASSPSPGTGSRKLFF. DNA for the CDR3: TGTGCCAGCAGCCCCTCCCCCGGGACAGGGTCCCGAAAACTGTTTTTT.